The clone carrying this T cell receptor (beta chain) was counted many times. Germline assignment: CDR1 KGHSH and CDR2 LQKENI. This CDR3 is built from 13 residues. Trimming shortened V by 4 bases and J by 3 bases, and 6 bases separated the two germline ends. The data were taken from a study of regulatory T cells in long-lasting Graves disease. Time point reported: persistent/refractory GD, antithyroid drugs over 5 years with positive TRAb. Construction of the TCR library relied on RNA isolated from PBMCs. Construction of the TCR beta libraries employed iRepertoire HTBI primers in conjunction with Arm-PCR of CDR3 regions. TCRdb re-derived calls from the multiplex PCR reads in MiXCR, one entry per CDR3 protein. The table shows roughly 500,000 distinct CDR3 sequences, with more than 20% occurring only once.

The receptor was derived from a female donor with Graves disease. Sequenced material: peripheral blood mononuclear cells (PBMCs), taken when the disease was refractory, from a patient treated with antithyroid drugs. This rearrangement joins TRBV18 to TRBJ2-2; D remains unclear. The CDR3 is CASSQVDTGELFF. The CDR3 coding sequence is TGTGCCAGCTCACAAGTCGACACCGGGGAGCTGTTTTTT.